This TCR beta chain was found in a study of blood T cell repertoires in COVID-19. Study at large: From T cells, B-cell-depleted T cells, or PBMCs came the material, which was cDNA or gDNA.

Original methodology: Reference gene primer amplification gave estimated nucleated cell counts. The data were produced by immunoSEQ multiplex PCR, yet TCRdb's version contains in-frame clones alone and is incomplete. The V and J calls and clone size were taken over from that table, and D and trimming were inferred from the DNA. This table has about 370,000 clones, roughly 86% appearing once. Trimming at V came to 0 bases and at J to 2 bases, leaving 4 bases not matched to a gene. The length of the CDR3 is 17 residues. CDR1 and CDR2 from the germline V gene are LGHNT and FRNRAP. Sequencing used peripheral blood. V gene TRBV12-5 combines with J gene TRBJ2-2; 9 bases are shared with TRBD1. This clonotype was obtained from a woman aged 25-40 years with COVID-19, enrolled during active disease. Here the CDR3 reads CASGLVQGAHNTGELFF. The DNA of the CDR3 is TGTGCTAGTGGTTTGGTACAGGGGGCCCATAACACCGGGGAGCTGTTTTTT.